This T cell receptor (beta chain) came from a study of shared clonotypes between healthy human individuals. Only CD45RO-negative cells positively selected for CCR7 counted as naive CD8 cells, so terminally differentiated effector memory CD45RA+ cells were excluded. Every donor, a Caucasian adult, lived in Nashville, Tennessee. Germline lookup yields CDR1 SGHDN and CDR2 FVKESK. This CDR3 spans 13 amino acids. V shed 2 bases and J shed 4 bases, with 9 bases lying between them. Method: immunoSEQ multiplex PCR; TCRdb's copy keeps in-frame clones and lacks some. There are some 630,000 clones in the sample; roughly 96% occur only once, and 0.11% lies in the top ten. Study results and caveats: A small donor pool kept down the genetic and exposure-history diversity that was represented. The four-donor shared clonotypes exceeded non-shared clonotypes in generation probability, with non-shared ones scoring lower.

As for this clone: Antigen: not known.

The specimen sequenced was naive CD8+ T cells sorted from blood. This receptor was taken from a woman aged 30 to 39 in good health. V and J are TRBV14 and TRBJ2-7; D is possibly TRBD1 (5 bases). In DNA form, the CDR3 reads TGTGCCAGCAGCCAACGACAGTCTTACGAGCAGTACTTC. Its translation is CASSQRQSYEQYF.